This T cell receptor beta chain derives from a study of blood T cell repertoires in COVID-19. Study at large: COVID-19 samples collected from the United States, Italy and Spain covered acute and convalescent phases. Nucleic acid was either cDNA or gDNA, and it came from T cells, B-cell-depleted T cells, or PBMCs.

CDR3 length: 12 amino acids. Germline trimming cut 6 bases from V and 4 bases from J; bases unmatched to any gene: 2. How the authors handled the data: The assay estimated nucleated cells by amplifying reference gene primers. Assay: immunoSEQ multiplex PCR; the TCRdb copy retains only in-frame clones and omits some. The V and J calls and the clone size are those of that table, but D and trimming were determined from the DNA. The table records around 180,000 clones, about 74% of them present only once. V and J are TRBV12-3 or TRBV12-4 and TRBJ1-2; 7 bases align to TRBD1. The sequence came from a woman older than 75 with acute or convalescent COVID-19. Input material: peripheral blood. The CDR3 DNA follows: TGTGCCAGCAGCGCAGGGGGCTATGGCTACACCTTC. It translates to CASSAGGYGYTF.